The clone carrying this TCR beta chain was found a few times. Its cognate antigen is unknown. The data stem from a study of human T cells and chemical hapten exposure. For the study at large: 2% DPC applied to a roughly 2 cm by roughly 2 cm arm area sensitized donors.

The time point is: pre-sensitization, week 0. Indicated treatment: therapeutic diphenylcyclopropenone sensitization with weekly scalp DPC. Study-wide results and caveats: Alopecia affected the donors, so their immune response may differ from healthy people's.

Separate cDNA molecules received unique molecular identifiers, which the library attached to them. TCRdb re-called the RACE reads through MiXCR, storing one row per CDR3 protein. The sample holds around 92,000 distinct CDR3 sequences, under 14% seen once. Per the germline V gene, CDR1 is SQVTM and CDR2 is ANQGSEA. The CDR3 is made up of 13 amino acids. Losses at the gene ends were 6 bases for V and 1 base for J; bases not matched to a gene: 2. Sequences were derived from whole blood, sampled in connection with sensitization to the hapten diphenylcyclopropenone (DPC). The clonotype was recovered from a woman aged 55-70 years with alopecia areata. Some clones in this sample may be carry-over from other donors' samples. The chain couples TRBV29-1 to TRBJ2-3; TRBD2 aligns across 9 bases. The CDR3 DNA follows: TGCAGCGTCGAGCGGGGGGGCACAGATACGCAGTATTTT. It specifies CSVERGGTDTQYF.